What follows are 23 T cell receptor beta chains derived from one specimen sequenced in a study of CXCR3-negative and CXCR3-positive naive CD8 T cells. Findings and limits, study-wide: Relative to CXCR3-negative naive cells, CXCR3-positive naive cells had more hydrophobic TRB CDR3s.

UMI labels and 5' RACE were used to prepare the TRB cDNA libraries. TCRdb reanalyzed the 5' RACE reads, giving one entry per CDR3 protein sequence and no DNA. Its table records 140,000 to 150,000 distinct CDR3 sequences. These receptors have no identified antigens. Sequenced input: naive CXCR3+ CD8+ T cells from blood. Subset described: CD45RO-CCR7+CD27+CD95- naive CD8+ T cells expressing CXCR3 (TNR3+). The receptors originated from a human donor in good health. Some clones in this sample may be carry-over from other donors' samples.

The CDR3 here is CASRTGGGNQPQHF. V usage is TRBV12-3 or TRBV12-4 and J usage is TRBJ1-5; TCRdb's assignment of TRBD1 cannot be checked, as there is no DNA. The CDR3 loop spans 14 amino acids.

This rearrangement joins TRBV29-1 to TRBJ2-7; TCRdb returns TRBD1, unconfirmable since there is no DNA. The CDR3 runs 14 residues. Germline CDR1 SQVTM, CDR2 ANQGSEA. The CDR3 here is CSVEIWDSSYEQYF.

The V gene is TRBV20-1, the J gene TRBJ1-2; TCRdb designates TRBD1, a call that cannot be tested without DNA. Germline V gene sequence: CDR1 DFQATT, CDR2 SNEGSKA (reference sequence). This CDR3 region has 15 residues. The CDR3 reads CSARDRGGEGYGYTF.

The chain combines TRBV4-1 with TRBJ2-3; the D call from TCRdb, TRBD2, cannot be confirmed without DNA. Germline V gene sequence: CDR1 MGHRA, CDR2 YSYEKL. The CDR3 length is 14 residues. CDR3 amino acids: CASSPLAGEDTQYF.

The chain uses TRBV29-1 and TRBJ2-7; checking the TCRdb D call of TRBD2 is not possible without DNA. The germline CDR1 and CDR2 sequences are SQVTM and ANQGSEA. This CDR3 is 14 amino acids long. The CDR3 sequence is CSVEDRDSYYEQYF.

The V call is TRBV20-1, the J call TRBJ1-2. The CDR3 is 14 residues long. Germline loops: CDR1 DFQATT, CDR2 SNEGSKA (reference sequence). CDR3: CSARDVAANYGYTF.

The gene calls are TRBV4-2 and TRBJ2-7; checking the TCRdb D call of TRBD2 is not possible without DNA. This CDR3 region has 15 residues. The germline V gene has CDR1 LGHNA and CDR2 YNFKEQ. The CDR3 sequence: CASSQRLTLSYEQYF.

The chain joins TRBV6-5 to TRBJ1-2; TCRdb outputs TRBD1, but without DNA this stays unchecked. The length of the CDR3 is 16 residues. CDR1 is MNHEY, CDR2 SVGAGI, per germline. The CDR3 sequence is CASTYSWTGVGDGYTF.

The V and J genes are TRBV29-1 and TRBJ2-1; no DNA is available, so the TRBD1 call from TCRdb remains unchecked. The CDR3 covers 13 residues. CDR1 and CDR2 from the germline V gene are SQVTM and ANQGSEA. The CDR3: CSVEVPGTDEQFF.

The chain has TRBV11-2 and TRBJ2-1; TCRdb picks TRBD1, but there is no DNA to check that call. Per the germline V gene, CDR1 is SGHAT and CDR2 is FQNNGV. There are 17 residues in the CDR3. CDR3 amino acids: CASSSPWGGSSYNEQFF.

The rearrangement uses TRBV20-1 and TRBJ1-2. Looked up from germline, CDR1 is DFQATT and CDR2 is SNEGSKA (reference sequence). The CDR3 totals 15 residues. CDR3 sequence: CSARDVRRANYGYTF.

J is TRBJ1-4 and V is TRBV7-9; no DNA is available, so the TRBD1 call from TCRdb remains unchecked. The germline V gene has CDR1 SEHNR and CDR2 FQNEAQ (reference sequence). There are 17 residues in the CDR3. The CDR3 region is CASSRGWHDSQNEKLFF.

V usage is TRBV12-3 or TRBV12-4 and J usage is TRBJ1-6; checking the TCRdb D call of TRBD1 is not possible without DNA. The CDR3 spans 14 residues. The chain's CDR3 is CASRAGTDNSPLHF.

V is TRBV5-1 and J is TRBJ2-3. In germline, CDR1 is SGHRS, CDR2 YFSETQ. The CDR3 contains 15 residues. This CDR3 reads CASSLAFLAADTQYF.

The CDR3 sequence is CSARGLLPGEEQYF. V and J are TRBV20-1 and TRBJ2-7; TCRdb returns TRBD2, unconfirmable since there is no DNA. Germline assignment: CDR1 DFQATT and CDR2 SNEGSKA (reference sequence). CDR3 length: 14 amino acids.

This rearrangement joins TRBV12-3 or TRBV12-4 to TRBJ1-5; checking the TCRdb D call of TRBD1 is not possible without DNA. This CDR3 has 14 amino acids. The CDR3 sequence is CASSPEGGSQPQHF.

This CDR3 is CSVSGTGRSYNEQFF. V and J are TRBV29-1 and TRBJ2-1; the TRBD1 assignment by TCRdb is unverifiable without DNA. The CDR3 has 15 amino acids. The germline V gene has CDR1 SQVTM and CDR2 ANQGSEA.

V gene TRBV4-3 combines with J gene TRBJ2-7; the TRBD1 assignment by TCRdb is unverifiable without DNA. The CDR3 spans 15 residues. Germline loops: CDR1 LGHNA, CDR2 YSLEER. This CDR3 is CASSQGQGTSYEQYF.

V usage is TRBV7-9 and J usage is TRBJ2-3; without DNA, the TCRdb call of TRBD1 cannot be checked. The V gene's germline CDR1 is SEHNR and CDR2 FQNEAQ (reference sequence). The CDR3 has 13 amino acids. The chain's CDR3 is CASRPGGTDTQYF.

The genes are TRBV20-1 and TRBJ2-7. Germline CDR1 DFQATT, CDR2 SNEGSKA (reference sequence). The CDR3 is made up of 14 amino acids. CDR3 sequence reads: CSARAFPQTDEQYF.

The chain links TRBV5-6 to TRBJ2-1. Germline CDR1 is SGHDT and CDR2 is YYEEEE. The CDR3 length is 15 residues. The CDR3 protein is CASSLIYLPLNEQFF.

The rearrangement uses TRBV29-1 and TRBJ2-6. This CDR3 has 15 residues. Germline lookup yields CDR1 SQVTM and CDR2 ANQGSEA. The CDR3 spells CSVEERPSGANVLTF.

The rearrangement links TRBV15 to TRBJ2-1; the D gene TCRdb calls, TRBD2, cannot be checked with no DNA. The CDR3 length is 18 residues. CDR1 and CDR2 (germline): LNHNV, YYDKDF (reference sequence). CDR3 loop: CATSGGLAGSSSYNEQFF. Based on the CDR3 plus reference TRBV15 and TRBJ2-1, the full variable domain is DAMVIQNPRYQVTQFGKPVTLSCSQTLNHNVMYWYQQKSSQAPKLLFHYYDKDFNNEADTPDNFQSRRPNTSFCFLDIRSPGLGDTAMYLCATSGGLAGSSSYNEQFFGPGTRLTVL.